This TCR beta chain was found in a study of neoadjuvant anti-PD-1 for oral cavity cancer. Profiling relied on immunoSEQ multiplex PCR, and the TCRdb table lists in-frame clones only, not all of them. The sample lists over 10,000 clones, 50% to 75% occurring once. Regarding this clone: Its specificity is unknown.

Study-wide results and limits: Post-nivolumab, blood T cell clonality was significantly elevated in non-responders. TCR analyses covered only a few patients per response group.

J was trimmed by 6 bases and V by 3 bases; bases with no gene match: 4. Germline values: CDR1 SGHVS, CDR2 FQNEAQ. This CDR3 region has 14 residues. Specimen: PBMCs, collected before nivolumab (anti-PD-1) treatment. This sequence joins TRBV7-8 and TRBJ2-1, with 8 positions matching TRBD2. The clonotype comes from a person aged 35-80 years with oral cavity squamous cell carcinoma. The CDR3 coding sequence is TGTGCCAGCAGCTTGACTAGCGCATTCAATGAGCAGTTCTTC. Amino acid sequence: CASSLTSAFNEQFF.